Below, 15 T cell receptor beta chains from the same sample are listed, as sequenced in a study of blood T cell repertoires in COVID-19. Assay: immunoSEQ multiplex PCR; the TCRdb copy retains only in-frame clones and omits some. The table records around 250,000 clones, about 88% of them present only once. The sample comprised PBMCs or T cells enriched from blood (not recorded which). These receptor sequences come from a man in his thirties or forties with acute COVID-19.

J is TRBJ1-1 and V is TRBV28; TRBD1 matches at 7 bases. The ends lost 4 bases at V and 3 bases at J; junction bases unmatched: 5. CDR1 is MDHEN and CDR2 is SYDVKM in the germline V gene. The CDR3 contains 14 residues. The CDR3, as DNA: TGTGCCAGCAGTTCCCAGGGGGGATACACTGAAGCTTTCTTT. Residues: CASSSQGGYTEAFF. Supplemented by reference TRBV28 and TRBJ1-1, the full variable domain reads DVKVTQSSRYLVKRTGEKVFLECVQDMDHENMFWYRQDPGLGLRLIYFSYDVKMKEKGDIPEGYSVSREKKERFSLILESASTNQTSMYLCASSSQGGYTEAFFGQGTRLTVV.

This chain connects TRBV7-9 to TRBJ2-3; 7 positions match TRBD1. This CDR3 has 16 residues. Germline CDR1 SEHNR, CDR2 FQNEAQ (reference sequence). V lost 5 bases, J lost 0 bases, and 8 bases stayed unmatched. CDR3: CASSVRQGASTDTQYF. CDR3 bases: TGTGCCAGCAGCGTTAGACAGGGTGCTAGCACAGATACGCAGTATTTT.

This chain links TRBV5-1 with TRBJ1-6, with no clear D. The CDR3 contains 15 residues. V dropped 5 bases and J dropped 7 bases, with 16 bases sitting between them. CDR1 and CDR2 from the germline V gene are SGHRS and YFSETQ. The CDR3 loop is CASRDTGSQNSPLHF. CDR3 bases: TGCGCCAGCAGAGATACCGGGTCTCAAAATTCACCCCTCCACTTT.

DNA of the CDR3: TGTGCCAGCAGCTTAGGCGGGGGTTACAATGAGCAGTTCTTC. Amino acids: CASSLGGGYNEQFF. The chain is built from TRBV11-2 and TRBJ2-1, with TRBD2 identical over 7 bases. This CDR3 is built from 14 residues. The V and J ends lost 1 base and 4 bases, in that order; junction bases with no gene match: 1. From germline, CDR1 is SGHAT and CDR2 FQNNGV.

CDR3 nucleotides: TGTGCCAGCAGCTTTAAGGACAGGGGGACTACCACACTCTCTGGAAACACCATATATTTT. It is translated as CASSFKDRGTTTLSGNTIYF. The chain uses TRBV5-5 and TRBJ1-3; TRBD1 aligns across 10 bases. The CDR3 consists of 20 residues. Per germline, CDR1 SGHKS and CDR2 YYEKEE (reference sequence). V dropped 2 bases and J dropped 0; count of bases not matched to a gene: 14.

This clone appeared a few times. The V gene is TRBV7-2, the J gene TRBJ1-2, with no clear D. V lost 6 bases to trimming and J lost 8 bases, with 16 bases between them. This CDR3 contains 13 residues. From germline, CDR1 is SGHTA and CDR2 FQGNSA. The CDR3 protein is CASRPSQVGGYTF. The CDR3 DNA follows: TGTGCCAGCAGGCCATCGCAGGTTGGGGGCTACACCTTC.

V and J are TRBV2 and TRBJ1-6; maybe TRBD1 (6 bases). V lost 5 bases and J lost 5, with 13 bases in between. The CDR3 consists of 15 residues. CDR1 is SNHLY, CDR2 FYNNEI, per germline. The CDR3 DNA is TGTGCCAGCAGTTCGCAGGGGATAGATAATTCACCCCTCCACTTT. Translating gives CASSSQGIDNSPLHF. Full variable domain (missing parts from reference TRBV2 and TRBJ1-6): EPEVTQTPSHQVTQMGQEVILRCVPISNHLYFYWYRQILGQKVEFLVSFYNNEISEKSEIFDDQFSVERPDGSNFTLKIRSTKLEDSAMYFCASSSQGIDNSPLHFGNGTRLTVT.

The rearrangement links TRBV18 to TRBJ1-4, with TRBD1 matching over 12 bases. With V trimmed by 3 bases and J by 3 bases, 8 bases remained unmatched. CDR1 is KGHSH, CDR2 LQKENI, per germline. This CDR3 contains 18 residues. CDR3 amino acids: CASSPFPGQGASNEKLFF. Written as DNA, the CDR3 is TGTGCCAGCTCACCCTTTCCGGGACAGGGGGCCTCTAATGAAAAACTGTTTTTT.

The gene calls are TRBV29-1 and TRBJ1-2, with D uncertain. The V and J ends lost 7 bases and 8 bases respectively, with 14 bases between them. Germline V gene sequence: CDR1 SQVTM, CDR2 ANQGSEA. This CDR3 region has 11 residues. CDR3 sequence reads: CSALGAGGYTF. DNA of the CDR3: TGCAGCGCCCTGGGAGCGGGCGGCTACACCTTC.

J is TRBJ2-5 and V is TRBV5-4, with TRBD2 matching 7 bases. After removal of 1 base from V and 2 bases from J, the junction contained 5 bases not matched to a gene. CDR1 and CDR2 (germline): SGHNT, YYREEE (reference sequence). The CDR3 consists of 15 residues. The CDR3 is CASSLLKAGQETQYF. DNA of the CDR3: TGTGCCAGCAGCTTGTTAAAAGCGGGGCAAGAGACCCAGTACTTC.

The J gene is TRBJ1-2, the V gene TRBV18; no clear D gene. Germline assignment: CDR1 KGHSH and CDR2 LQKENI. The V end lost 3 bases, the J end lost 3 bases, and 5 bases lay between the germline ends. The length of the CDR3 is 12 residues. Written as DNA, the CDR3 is TGTGCCAGCTCACCCGCGGACTATGGCTACACCTTC. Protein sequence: CASSPADYGYTF. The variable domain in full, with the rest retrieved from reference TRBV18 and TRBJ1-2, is NAGVMQNPRHLVRRRGQEARLRCSPMKGHSHVYWYRQLPEEGLKFMVYLQKENIIDESGMPKERFSAEFPKEGPSILRIQQVVRGDSAAYFCASSPADYGYTFGSGTRLTVV.

CDR3 coding DNA: TGTGCCAGCAGCTTAGCGGGGGGACTGCAAGAGACCCAGTACTTC. Translated, it gives CASSLAGGLQETQYF. The chain has TRBV11-2 and TRBJ2-5; TRBD2 matches 7 bases. Germline CDR1 reads SGHAT; CDR2 reads FQNNGV. The CDR3 contains 15 residues. V lost 1 base to trimming and J lost 2 bases; unmatched junction nucleotides: 4.

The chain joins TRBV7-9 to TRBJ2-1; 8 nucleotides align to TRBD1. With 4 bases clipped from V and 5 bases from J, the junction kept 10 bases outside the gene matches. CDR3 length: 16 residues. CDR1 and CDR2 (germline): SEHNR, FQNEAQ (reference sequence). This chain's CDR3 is CASSSFRQGANNEQFF. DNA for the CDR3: TGTGCCAGCAGCTCCTTTAGGCAGGGGGCAAACAATGAGCAGTTCTTC.

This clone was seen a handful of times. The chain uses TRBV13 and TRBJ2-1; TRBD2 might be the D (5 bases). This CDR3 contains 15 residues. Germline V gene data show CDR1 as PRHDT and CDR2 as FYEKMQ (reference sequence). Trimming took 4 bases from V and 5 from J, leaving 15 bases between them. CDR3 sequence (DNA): TGTGCCAGCAGCTCTCTAGCCCAACGAGACAATGAGCAGTTCTTC. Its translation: CASSSLAQRDNEQFF.

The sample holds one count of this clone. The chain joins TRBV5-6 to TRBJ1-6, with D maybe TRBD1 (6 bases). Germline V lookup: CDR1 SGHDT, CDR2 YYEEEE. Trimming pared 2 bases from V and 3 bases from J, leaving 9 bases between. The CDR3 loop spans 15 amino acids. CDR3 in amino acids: CASSLRQVYNSPLHF. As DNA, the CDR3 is TGTGCCAGCAGCTTACGACAGGTCTATAATTCACCCCTCCACTTT.